A single sample gave rise to the 13 T cell receptor beta chains below, sequenced in a study of molecular identifiers for immune sequencing clone quantification. TCRdb passed the PCR reads through MiXCR, listing each CDR3 protein once. Of about 510,000 distinct CDR3 sequences in the sample, about 25% are singletons; the top ten hold around 0.78%. What was sequenced was naive CD8+ T cells from blood, with Jurkat cell RNA spiked in. Subset meaning: FACS-sorted CD8+CD4-CCR7+CD45RA+ naive T cells. These TCRs come from a human donor in good health. Some libraries in this study had Jurkat cell RNA spiked in.

For this clonotype: Just one base apart from a much larger clone, this may be a read error. This chain joins TRBV6-1 and TRBJ1-1; TRBD1 aligns across 7 bases. The CDR3 consists of 15 residues. V was clipped by 4 bases and J by 7 bases; unmatched bases: 12. The germline CDR1 and CDR2 sequences are MNHNS and SASEGT. CDR3 sequence: CASSGTGTMYNEAFF. The CDR3 bases are TGTGCCAGCAGTGGGACAGGTACTATGTACAATGAAGCTTTCTTT.

As for this clonotype: This clone may be a read error of a much larger clone one base away. The gene calls are TRBV28 and TRBJ2-3; D is possibly TRBD2 (6 bases). Germline lookup yields CDR1 MDHEN and CDR2 SYDVKM. Trimming removed 8 bases from V and 5 bases from J, with 17 bases in between. The CDR3 consists of 14 residues. CDR3 region: CASPAGRAIDTQYF. The CDR3, as DNA: TGTGCCAGCCCCGCGGGGCGCGCGATAGATACGCAGTATTTT.

This clonotype was detected a few times. This chain connects TRBV20-1 to TRBJ2-7; D assignment may be TRBD1 or TRBD2 (5 bases each). Trimming shortened V by 4 bases and J by 5 bases, and 12 bases separated the two germline ends. The CDR3 has 12 residues. Germline V gene lookup returns CDR1 DFQATT and CDR2 SNEGSKA (reference sequence). The CDR3 coding sequence is TGCAGTGCTATTACGGGGCACCACGAGCAGTACTTC. It codes for CSAITGHHEQYF.

This clonotype has only a few counts. The CDR3 loop reads CASSQVAGGLLFDEQFF. The DNA for the CDR3 is TGCGCCAGCAGCCAAGTAGCGGGGGGGCTCCTATTCGATGAGCAGTTCTTC. The genes are TRBV4-1 and TRBJ2-1, with TRBD2 matching over 11 bases. The CDR3 covers 17 residues. Germline V lookup: CDR1 MGHRA, CDR2 YSYEKL. The V segment lost 1 base and the J segment 8 bases; nucleotides outside the gene matches: 10.

Ten or more counts support this clonotype. V gene TRBV30 combines with J gene TRBJ2-3; D gene uncertain. This CDR3 has 10 amino acids. The germline gives CDR1 GTSNPN, CDR2 SVGIG (reference sequence). V shed 5 bases and J shed 2 bases, with 2 bases lying between them. The CDR3 is CAWLTDTQYF. The CDR3 bases are TGTGCCTGGCTCACAGATACGCAGTATTTT. Filled out from reference TRBV30 and TRBJ2-3, the complete variable domain reads SQTIHQWPATLVQPVGSPLSLECTVEGTSNPNLYWYRQAAGRGLQLLFYSVGIGQISSEVPQNLSASRPQDRQFILSSKKLLLSDSGFYLCAWLTDTQYFGPGTRLTVL.

The V gene is TRBV6-1, the J gene TRBJ2-7; D remains unclear. V was shortened by 2 bases and J by 5 bases, with 16 bases between the two germline ends. The CDR3 runs 15 residues. Germline V gene sequence: CDR1 MNHNS, CDR2 SASEGT. The CDR3 region is CASSEILASMHEQYF. CDR3 bases: TGTGCCAGCAGTGAAATTTTAGCATCTATGCACGAGCAGTACTTC.

A few counts support this clonotype. The V call is TRBV19, the J call TRBJ1-5; 7 nucleotides line up with TRBD1. V shed 5 bases, J shed 4 bases, and the junction held 8 bases outside the gene matches. The CDR3 extends over 15 amino acids. Germline V lookup: CDR1 LNHDA, CDR2 SQIVND (reference sequence). DNA for the CDR3: TGTGCCAGTAGTTGGGGACAGCGCTCTAATCAGCCCCAGCATTTT. It is translated as CASSWGQRSNQPQHF. The full variable domain, completed using reference TRBV19 and TRBJ1-5, is DGGITQSPKYLFRKEGQNVTLSCEQNLNHDAMYWYRQDPGQGLRLIYYSQIVNDFQKGDIAEGYSVSREKKESFPLTVTSAQKNPTAFYLCASSWGQRSNQPQHFGDGTRLSIL.

This clonotype showed up just a few times. This may be a read error: a much more frequent sequence differs by one nucleotide. The genes are TRBV4-1 and TRBJ1-1, with D possibly being TRBD1 (6 bases). V was trimmed by 1 base and J by 5 bases, leaving 8 bases between them. Germline CDR1 reads MGHRA; CDR2 reads YSYEKL. The CDR3 extends over 13 amino acids. The CDR3 coding sequence is TGCGCCAGCAGCCAAGCAGGGGAGACTGAAGCTTTCTTT. It codes for CASSQAGETEAFF.

Regarding this clonotype: This may come from a read error, since a much larger clone is one base off. The chain employs TRBV7-9 and TRBJ2-3, with 15 bases matching TRBD2. CDR3 length: 19 residues. Per the germline V gene, CDR1 is SEHNR and CDR2 is FQNEAQ (reference sequence). The CDR3 reads CASSLAGTSGRTSTDTQCF. CDR3 nucleotide sequence: TGTGCCAGCAGCTTAGCGGGGACTAGCGGGAGGACTAGCACAGATACGCAGTGTTTT.

Concerning this clonotype: This may arise from a read error, as a much more abundant clone is one base away. CDR3 loop: CSVEEWGTQYF. The CDR3 region has the DNA TGCAGCGTTGAAGAATGGGGGACCCAGTACTTC. The chain combines TRBV29-1 with TRBJ2-5; D ambiguous. The germline gives CDR1 SQVTM, CDR2 ANQGSEA. The CDR3 sequence is 11 residues long. The V end lost 0 bases, the J end lost 7 bases, and 6 bases lay between the germline ends.

This clonotype was observed many times. This rearrangement joins TRBV4-1 to TRBJ2-3, with D unresolved. The germline V gene has CDR1 MGHRA and CDR2 YSYEKL. The CDR3 contains 15 residues. Trimming left V 0 bases short and J 1 base short, with 8 bases between. CDR3 DNA sequence: TGCGCCAGCAGCCAAGATGGACGGGGCACAGATACGCAGTATTTT. Its translation: CASSQDGRGTDTQYF.

This clonotype came up a few times. This chain joins TRBV2 and TRBJ1-2, with 7 bases identical to TRBD1. CDR3 length: 15 residues. The germline CDR1 and CDR2 sequences are SNHLY and FYNNEI. J gave up 4 bases and V 6 bases, and 11 bases lay outside the gene matches. CDR3 sequence: CASRATGDPSYGYTF. DNA of the CDR3: TGTGCCAGCAGAGCCACAGGGGATCCTTCCTATGGCTACACCTTC.

There are a few counts of this clonotype. The chain employs TRBV12-3 or TRBV12-4 and TRBJ2-2; TRBD2 agrees at 8 bases. The V segment lost 7 bases and the J segment 4 bases; nucleotides outside the gene matches: 5. There are 14 residues in the CDR3. The CDR3, as DNA: TGTGCCAGCAAGCGGGAGTGGGGCACCGGGGAGCTGTTTTTT. This codes for CASKREWGTGELFF.